Shown below are 21 T cell receptor beta chains from a single sample sequenced in a study of early stage breast cancer tumors. Assay used: immunoSEQ multiplex PCR; TCRdb lists only in-frame clones, some missing. This sample yields about 8,400 clones, of which approximately 75% are seen a single time; about 8.5% belongs to the top ten. Sequenced sample: normal breast tissue next to the tumor. The receptors were gathered from a person in their 60s with breast cancer.

The CDR3 is CASSFRDRGDEKLFF. CDR3 in DNA: TGTGCCAGCAGCTTCCGGGACAGGGGAGATGAAAAACTGTTTTTT. The chain has TRBV7-9 and TRBJ1-4; TRBD1 matches at 10 bases. The germline CDR1 and CDR2 sequences are SEHNR and FQNEAQ (reference sequence). Germline trimming cut 3 bases from V and 6 bases from J; bases unmatched to any gene: 4. This CDR3 comprises 15 residues.

The rearrangement uses TRBV14 and TRBJ2-2; the D gene is possibly TRBD2 (6 bases). CDR1 SGHDN and CDR2 FVKESK come from the germline V gene. V was clipped by 6 bases and J by 5 bases, with 16 bases between them. The CDR3 totals 15 residues. The CDR3 region is CASRPPGTVTGELFF. Here the CDR3 DNA reads TGTGCCAGCAGACCTCCAGGGACTGTGACCGGGGAGCTGTTTTTT.

In this sample, this clone turned up once. V and J are TRBV5-6 and TRBJ2-1, with 8 bases lining up with TRBD2. Germline CDR1 SGHDT, CDR2 YYEEEE. Trimming took 4 bases from V and 2 from J; bases not matched to a gene: 5. The length of the CDR3 is 15 residues. CDR3 nucleotide sequence: TGTGCCAGCAGCCTTAGCGGGGCCCCCTACAATGAGCAGTTCTTC. It translates to CASSLSGAPYNEQFF.

This clone was observed a single time. This chain joins TRBV7-9 and TRBJ1-1, with 10 positions matching TRBD1. V lost 5 bases and J lost 7; bases outside the gene matches: 4. This CDR3 has 13 residues. CDR1 SEHNR and CDR2 FQNEAQ come from the germline V gene (reference sequence). DNA of the CDR3: TGTGCCAGCAGCGGACAGGGGGTCGGTGAAGCTTTCTTT. Protein product: CASSGQGVGEAFF.

This CDR3 is CASTRGWSKTGELFF. In nucleotides, the CDR3 is TGTGCCAGTACTAGGGGGTGGAGTAAGACCGGGGAGCTGTTTTTT. The chain uses TRBV19 and TRBJ2-2, with a tentative D call TRBD1 (6 bases). Trimming took off 7 bases at V and 5 bases at J, with 17 bases between the two ends. This CDR3 has 15 amino acids. From germline, CDR1 is LNHDA and CDR2 SQIVND (reference sequence).

Regarding this clone: Other nucleotide sequences from this sample produce the same CDR3. The chain combines TRBV1 with TRBJ2-7; TRBD2 is the table's D call and was not checked against the DNA. TRBV1 is recorded as a pseudogene. CDR3 length: 12 residues. This CDR3 is CTSSPGTYEQYF. The CDR3 DNA is TGCACCAGCAGCCCCGGGACCTACGAGCAGTACTTC.

The genes are TRBV6-6 and TRBJ2-4; D unresolved. This CDR3 region has 13 residues. CDR1 is MNHNY and CDR2 is SVGAGI in the germline V gene (reference sequence). V was cut by 3 bases and J by 10 bases, with 13 bases left in between. For the CDR3, the DNA is TGTGCCAGCAGTTATGAGGCGGCGCGGATTCAGTACTTC. This translates into CASSYEAARIQYF.

This clone came up once. In DNA, the CDR3 is TGCGCCAGCAGCCAAGGTACGGTGGTCAACACTGAAGCTTTCTTT. It is translated as CASSQGTVVNTEAFF. This chain uses TRBV4-1 with TRBJ1-1; unclear D gene. V was shortened by 1 base and J by 2 bases, with 11 bases between the two germline ends. The CDR3 sequence is 15 residues long. Germline CDR1 and CDR2: MGHRA and YSYEKL.

This clone was observed a handful of times. The chain recombines TRBV7-2 with TRBJ2-1; 12 bases line up with TRBD2. V dropped 1 base and J dropped 14; count of bases not matched to a gene: 9. Germline values: CDR1 SGHTA, CDR2 FQGNSA. The CDR3 spans 15 residues. The CDR3 nucleotides are TGTGCCAGCAGCTTAGTCGGACTAGCGGGACAAGAGAAGTTCTTC. As protein: CASSLVGLAGQEKFF.

The V call is TRBV14, the J call TRBJ2-3, with D unclear. CDR1 SGHDN and CDR2 FVKESK come from the germline V gene. V lost 0 bases to trimming and J lost 11 bases, with 15 bases between them. The CDR3 has 14 residues. CDR3 in DNA: TGTGCCAGCAGCCAAGAAAGACTTATCCGTAAGCAGTATTTT. It codes for CASSQERLIRKQYF.

This clone was seen a few times. This rearrangement joins TRBV5-1 to TRBJ1-5, with 7 bases identical to TRBD1. The CDR3 is 12 amino acids. With V trimmed by 8 bases and J by 6 bases, 5 bases remained unmatched. CDR1 and CDR2 from the germline V gene are SGHRS and YFSETQ. CDR3 protein: CARIQGGQPQHF. CDR3 in DNA: TGCGCCAGGATCCAGGGGGGTCAGCCCCAGCATTTT.

The genes are TRBV18 and TRBJ1-1; no reliable D call. In germline, CDR1 is KGHSH, CDR2 LQKENI. The germline V and J ends were trimmed by 3 bases and 4 bases, with 9 bases remaining between them. The CDR3 consists of 13 residues. The CDR3: CASSPPGLTEAFF. CDR3 DNA sequence: TGTGCCAGCTCACCTCCCGGTCTCACTGAAGCTTTCTTT.

This clone was seen more than once but under ten times. This sequence joins TRBV6-5 and TRBJ2-7; 10 bases fit TRBD1. CDR1 is MNHEY, CDR2 SVGAGI, per germline. This CDR3 is 13 amino acids long. Unmatched junction bases numbered 9, after V lost 11 bases and J lost 5 bases. The chain's CDR3 is CAATGTGAHEQYF. CDR3 coding DNA: TGTGCCGCGACCGGGACAGGGGCCCACGAGCAGTACTTC.

The chain is built from TRBV4-1 and TRBJ1-5; TRBD1 matches at 9 bases. The CDR3 loop spans 15 amino acids. V trimming: 3 bases; J trimming: 4 bases; junction bases outside the gene matches: 4. Per germline, CDR1 MGHRA and CDR2 YSYEKL. The CDR3 DNA follows: TGCGCCAGCAGCCAGCTGGGACAGGGTAATCAGCCCCAGCATTTT. Translating gives CASSQLGQGNQPQHF.

The rearrangement links TRBV9 to TRBJ2-3; 8 bases fit TRBD1. CDR1 and CDR2 (germline): SGDLS, YYNGEE. The CDR3 sequence is 18 residues long. The V gene end was trimmed by 0 bases and the J gene end by 4 bases; junction bases not matched to a gene: 13. The CDR3 is CASSVAGQAGTPSDTQYF. Written as DNA, the CDR3 is TGTGCCAGCAGCGTAGCGGGACAGGCGGGGACACCCTCAGATACGCAGTATTTT.

The genes are TRBV2 and TRBJ1-1; D is ambiguous. Germline values: CDR1 SNHLY, CDR2 FYNNEI. The CDR3 is 13 residues long. The CDR3 protein is CAALWDLNTEAFF. The CDR3 DNA reads TGTGCTGCCCTTTGGGATTTGAACACTGAAGCTTTCTTT.

CDR3 coding DNA: TGCAGCGTTGAGCGGTACAGGGGAGGGGAGACCCAGTACTTC. This sequence encodes CSVERYRGGETQYF. The chain uses TRBV29-1 and TRBJ2-5, with D tentatively TRBD1 or TRBD2 (7 bases each). Between the trimmed V and J ends, which lost 3 bases and 5 bases, there was a span of 16 bases. CDR1 and CDR2 from the germline V gene are SQVTM and ANQGSEA. This CDR3 has 14 residues.

This clone was counted only a few times. The chain employs TRBV9 and TRBJ1-4; D is unclear. V was cut by 4 bases and J by 3 bases, with 16 bases left in between. In germline, CDR1 is SGDLS, CDR2 YYNGEE. The CDR3 length is 16 residues. CDR3 protein: CASSPGVGTPNEKLFF. The CDR3 nucleotides are TGTGCCAGCAGCCCTGGGGTGGGAACTCCTAATGAAAAACTGTTTTTT.

This clone occurred a few times. J is TRBJ2-1 and V is TRBV10-3; the D call may be TRBD1 or TRBD2 (5 bases each). The CDR3 covers 15 residues. V lost 4 bases and J 10 bases, leaving 20 bases between the germline ends. Germline CDR1 and CDR2: ENHRY and SYGVKD. CDR3 coding DNA: TGTGCCATCAGTGGACGGGGCGGACGAGAATGGGAGCAGTTCTTC. It yields the protein CAISGRGGREWEQFF.

This chain connects TRBV30 to TRBJ2-1; D is unresolved. This CDR3 is built from 15 residues. The germline V and J ends were trimmed by 0 bases and 6 bases, with 15 bases remaining between them. Per the germline V gene, CDR1 is GTSNPN and CDR2 is SVGIG (reference sequence). The CDR3 loop is CAWSVLATMGNEQFF. CDR3 DNA sequence: TGTGCCTGGAGTGTACTCGCTACTATGGGCAATGAGCAGTTCTTC.

For the CDR3, the DNA is TGTGCCAGCAGCTCTACAGGGGGAACGGATCAGCCCCAGCATTTT. Protein sequence: CASSSTGGTDQPQHF. The chain combines TRBV5-5 with TRBJ1-5, with 8 bases matching TRBD1. Germline values: CDR1 SGHKS, CDR2 YYEKEE (reference sequence). The CDR3 consists of 15 residues. The trim removed 3 bases at V and 5 bases at J, leaving 7 bases unmatched.